This T cell receptor beta chain appears in the sequencing data of a study of early T cells in non-severe SARS-CoV-2 infection. MiXCR, run by TCRdb on the 5' RACE reads, gives a single entry per CDR3 protein. The sample contains around 70,000 distinct CDR3 sequences, approximately 8.3% of which appear only once. Germline V gene sequence: CDR1 MNHEY, CDR2 SVGEGT. Trimming cost V 7 bases and J 2 bases, with 18 bases left between them. The CDR3 covers 15 residues. The sample consisted of whole blood. This clonotype was obtained from an adult who was a healthcare worker with PCR-confirmed SARS-CoV-2 infection or an uninfected control (not recorded which). The chain employs TRBV6-2 or TRBV6-3 and TRBJ2-7; D may be TRBD1 (5 bases). The DNA of the CDR3 is TGTGCCAGCACCTACGGGCAGGGCCTCACCTACGAGCAGTACTTC. This gives the protein CASTYGQGLTYEQYF.